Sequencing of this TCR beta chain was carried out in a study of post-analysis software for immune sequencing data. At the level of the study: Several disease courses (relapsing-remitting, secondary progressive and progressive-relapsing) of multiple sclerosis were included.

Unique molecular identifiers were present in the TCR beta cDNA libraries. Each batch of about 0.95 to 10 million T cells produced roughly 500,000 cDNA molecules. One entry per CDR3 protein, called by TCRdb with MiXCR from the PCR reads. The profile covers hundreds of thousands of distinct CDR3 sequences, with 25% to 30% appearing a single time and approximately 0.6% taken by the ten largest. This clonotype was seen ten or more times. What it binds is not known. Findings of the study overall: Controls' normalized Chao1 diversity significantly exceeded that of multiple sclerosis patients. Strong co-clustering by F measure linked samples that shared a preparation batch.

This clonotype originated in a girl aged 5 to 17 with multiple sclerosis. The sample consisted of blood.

DNA for the CDR3: TGTGCCAGCAGCCGACGACCGCCCCGACAGGGCTACGAGCAGTACTTC. Its translation: CASSRRPPRQGYEQYF. This chain links TRBV6-5 with TRBJ2-7, with 7 bases aligning to TRBD1. The CDR3 loop spans 16 amino acids. The V segment lost 6 bases and the J segment 3 bases; nucleotides outside the gene matches: 14. Germline lookup yields CDR1 MNHEY and CDR2 SVGAGI.